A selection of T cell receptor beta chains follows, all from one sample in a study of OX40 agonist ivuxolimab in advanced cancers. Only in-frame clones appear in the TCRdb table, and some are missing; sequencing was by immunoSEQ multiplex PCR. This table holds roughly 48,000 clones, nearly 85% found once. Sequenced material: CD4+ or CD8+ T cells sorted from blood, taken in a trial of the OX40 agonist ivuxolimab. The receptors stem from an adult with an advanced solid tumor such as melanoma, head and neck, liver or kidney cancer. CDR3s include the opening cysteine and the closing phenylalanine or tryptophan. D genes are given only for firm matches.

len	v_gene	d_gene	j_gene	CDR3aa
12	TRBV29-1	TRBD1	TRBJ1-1	CSVNRGSTEAFF
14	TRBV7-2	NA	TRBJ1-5	CASSLGIHNQPQHF
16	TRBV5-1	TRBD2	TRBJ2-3	CASSLASGGDVDTQYF
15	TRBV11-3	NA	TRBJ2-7	CASSAGHGSSYEQYF
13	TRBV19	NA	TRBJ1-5	CASSTQGGQPQHF
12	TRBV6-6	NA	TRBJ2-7	CASSRVFYEQYF
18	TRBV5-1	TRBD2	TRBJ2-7	CASSGGLPGGGAPYEQYF
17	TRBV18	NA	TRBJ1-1	CASSPSIRGGRNTEAFF
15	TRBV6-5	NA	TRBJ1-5	CASSDSGVSNQPQHF
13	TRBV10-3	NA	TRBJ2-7	CAISERQSYEQYF
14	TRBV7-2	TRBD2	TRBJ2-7	CASSSGLGYYEQYF
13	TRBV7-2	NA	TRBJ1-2	CASSLGPTYGYTF
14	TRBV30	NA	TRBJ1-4	CAWSSRGTNEKLFF
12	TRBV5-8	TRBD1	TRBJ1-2	CASSLPGGGYTF
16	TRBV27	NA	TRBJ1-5	CASSLFPVRGEQPQHF
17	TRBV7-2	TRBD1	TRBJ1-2	CASSPGGLGQTLYGYTF
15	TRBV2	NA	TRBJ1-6	CASSEGQLDNSPLHF
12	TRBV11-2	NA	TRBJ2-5	CASSLLIETQYF
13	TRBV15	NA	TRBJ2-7	CATSRDSGYEQYF
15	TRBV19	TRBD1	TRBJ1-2	CASSLGQAGSYGYTF
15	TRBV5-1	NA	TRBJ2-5	CASTRESWDQETQYF
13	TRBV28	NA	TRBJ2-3	CASSLGATDTQYF
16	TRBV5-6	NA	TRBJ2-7	CASSALAADDSYEQYF
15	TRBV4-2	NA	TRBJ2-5	CASSQAARGGETQYF
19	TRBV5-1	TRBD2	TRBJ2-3	CASSLAPSSGRPGTDTQYF
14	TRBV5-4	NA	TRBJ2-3	CASSSGLGTDTQYF
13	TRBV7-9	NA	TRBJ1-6	CASSPGYNSPLHF
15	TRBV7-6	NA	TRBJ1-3	CASRPGDRSGNTIYF
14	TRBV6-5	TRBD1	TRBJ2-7	CASSKDRPRNEQYF
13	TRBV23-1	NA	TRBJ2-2	CASSQGGTGELFF
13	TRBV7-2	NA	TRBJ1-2	CASSFGQSYGYTF
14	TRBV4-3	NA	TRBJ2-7	CASSQELAGYEQYF
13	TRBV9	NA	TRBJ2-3	CASSIQLGASQYF
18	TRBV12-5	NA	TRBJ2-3	CASGPGTSASSSTDTQYF
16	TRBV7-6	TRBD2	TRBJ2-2	CASSVPPGGTTGELFF
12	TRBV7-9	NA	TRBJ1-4	CASSLGGAQLFF
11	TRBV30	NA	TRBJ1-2	CAWSPGYGYTF
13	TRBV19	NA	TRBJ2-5	CASRSGVQETQYF
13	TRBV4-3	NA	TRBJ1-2	CASSQALAGGYTF
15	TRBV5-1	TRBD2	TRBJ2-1	CASSPAGETYNEQFF
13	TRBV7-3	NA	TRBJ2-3	CASSTRGFHTQYF
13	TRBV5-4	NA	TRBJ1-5	CASSLGTEIPQHF
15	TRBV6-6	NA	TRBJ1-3	CASRPRALSGNTIYF